The 24 T cell receptor beta chains presented below share a single source sample, sequenced in a study of shared clonotypes between healthy human individuals. The method was immunoSEQ multiplex PCR; TCRdb's version includes in-frame clones alone and lacks a portion of them. The sample records some 1 million clones, approximately 68% being singletons. The sample consisted of memory CD4+ T cells sorted from blood. Regarding subset: CD45RA-negative fraction. The source of these receptors is a man aged 18 to 30 in good health.

A word on this clone: This sample also contains other DNA sequences that code for the same CDR3. The CDR3 loop reads CASSKQGNSYEQYF. The CDR3 nucleotides read TGTGCCAGCAGCAAACAGGGGAACTCCTACGAGCAGTACTTC. V is TRBV7-2 and J is TRBJ2-7, with 7 bases fitting TRBD1. The length of the CDR3 is 14 residues. After removal of 5 bases from V and 0 bases from J, the junction contained 4 bases not matched to a gene. Germline V lookup: CDR1 SGHTA, CDR2 FQGNSA.

The rearrangement joins TRBV5-4 to TRBJ1-2, with 7 bases lining up with TRBD1. Germline assignment: CDR1 SGHNT and CDR2 YYREEE (reference sequence). Trimming at V came to 4 bases and at J to 4 bases, leaving 7 bases not matched to a gene. The CDR3 loop spans 14 amino acids. CDR3 in DNA: TGTGCCAGCAGCCCTGACAGGGTGGCCTATGGCTACACCTTC. Translating it yields CASSPDRVAYGYTF. Complete variable domain (other parts from reference TRBV5-4 and TRBJ1-2): ETGVTQSPTHLIKTRGQQVTLRCSSQSGHNTVSWYQQALGQGPQFIFQYYREEENGRGNFPPRFSGLQFPNYSSELNVNALELDDSALYLCASSPDRVAYGYTFGSGTRLTVV.

The rearrangement links TRBV6-1 to TRBJ2-1; 9 nucleotides match TRBD2. Germline-derived CDR1 and CDR2 are MNHNS and SASEGT. The trim removed 10 bases at V and 8 bases at J, leaving 6 bases unmatched. This CDR3 region has 12 residues. CDR3 amino acids: CAINSGGHEQFF. Here the CDR3 DNA reads TGTGCCATCAACAGCGGGGGGCATGAGCAGTTCTTC.

The chain carries TRBV30 and TRBJ1-2; D is possibly TRBD1 (5 bases). The CDR3 has 13 amino acids. Deletions cut 3 bases from V and 9 bases from J, with 17 bases between. Germline V gene data show CDR1 as GTSNPN and CDR2 as SVGIG (reference sequence). CDR3 region: CAWSNPPQGSYTF. Written as DNA, the CDR3 is TGTGCCTGGAGCAACCCCCCTCAGGGCAGCTACACCTTC. Complete variable domain (other parts from reference TRBV30 and TRBJ1-2): SQTIHQWPATLVQPVGSPLSLECTVEGTSNPNLYWYRQAAGRGLQLLFYSVGIGQISSEVPQNLSASRPQDRQFILSSKKLLLSDSGFYLCAWSNPPQGSYTFGSGTRLTVV.

V gene TRBV7-2 combines with J gene TRBJ1-2; 8 nucleotides line up with TRBD1. Per germline, CDR1 SGHTA and CDR2 FQGNSA. V trimming: 5 bases; J trimming: 5 bases; junction bases outside the gene matches: 10. The length of the CDR3 is 15 residues. CDR3 nucleotides: TGTGCCAGCAGCCCAGACAGGGGCCCAGGGTATGGCTACACCTTC. This sequence encodes CASSPDRGPGYGYTF.

The chain has TRBV6-1 and TRBJ2-7; D is perhaps TRBD2 (6 bases). This CDR3 has 12 residues. Germline CDR1 MNHNS, CDR2 SASEGT. V was pared by 6 bases and J by 2 bases, with 8 bases between. The CDR3 bases are TGTGCCAGCAGCGCGGGGCCCTACGAGCAGTACTTC. This translates into CASSAGPYEQYF.

In its sample, this clone was seen once. The chain uses TRBV27 and TRBJ1-5; 8 nucleotides match TRBD1. The CDR3 contains 15 residues. Germline V gene sequence: CDR1 MNHEY, CDR2 SMNVEV (reference sequence). Trimming took 6 bases from V and 0 from J; bases not matched to a gene: 4. CDR3 bases: TGTGCCAGCAGCGAGACAGGGGTTAGCAATCAGCCCCAGCATTTT. Translation: CASSETGVSNQPQHF.

CDR3: CASSQGQGGTDTQYF. The DNA for the CDR3 is TGTGCCAGCAGCCAGGGACAGGGGGGGACAGATACGCAGTATTTT. The genes are TRBV11-3 and TRBJ2-3; 11 bases line up with TRBD1. The CDR3 length is 15 residues. The J segment lost 3 bases and the V segment lost 5 bases, leaving 4 bases of the junction unmatched. Germline V gives CDR1 SGHNT, CDR2 YENEEA.

The chain links TRBV5-1 to TRBJ2-7; weak D call: TRBD2 (6 bases). Between the trimmed V and J ends, which lost 4 bases and 3 bases, there was a span of 14 bases. This CDR3 spans 14 amino acids. In germline, CDR1 is SGHRS, CDR2 YFSETQ. CDR3 nucleotide sequence: TGCGCCAGCAGCCCACCCGGGGGAAGCTACGAGCAGTACTTC. It translates to CASSPPGGSYEQYF.

The rearrangement uses TRBV29-1 and TRBJ2-7; TRBD1 agrees at 8 bases. Trimming removed 5 bases from V and 6 bases from J; junction bases left unmatched: 9. Looked up from germline, CDR1 is SQVTM and CDR2 is ANQGSEA. The CDR3 length is 13 residues. The CDR3 is CSVWDRRTGEQYF. DNA of the CDR3: TGCAGCGTTTGGGACAGGAGGACGGGCGAGCAGTACTTC.

In the case of this clone: Additional DNA sequences in this sample encode the identical CDR3. V gene TRBV5-6 combines with J gene TRBJ1-2; 7 bases line up with TRBD1. Per germline, CDR1 SGHDT and CDR2 YYEEEE. CDR3 length: 13 residues. The junction had 4 bases not matched to a gene; V was cut back by 0 bases and J by 8 bases. CDR3 loop: CASSLAGGGGYTF. CDR3 bases: TGTGCCAGCAGCTTGGCAGGGGGAGGGGGCTACACCTTC.

The rearrangement links TRBV13 to TRBJ2-3, with 10 bases lining up with TRBD2. Trimming at V came to 6 bases and at J to 5 bases, leaving 14 bases not matched to a gene. This CDR3 has 17 residues. The germline gives CDR1 PRHDT, CDR2 FYEKMQ (reference sequence). CDR3 nucleotides: TGTGCCAGCAGAGGGACTCGAGCGGGAGGGCCCCGAGATACGCAGTATTTT. Translating gives CASRGTRAGGPRDTQYF.

V gene TRBV27 combines with J gene TRBJ1-4, with no clear D. The CDR3 has 15 residues. V lost 7 bases to trimming and J lost 5 bases, with 17 bases between them. Germline V lookup: CDR1 MNHEY, CDR2 SMNVEV (reference sequence). In nucleotides, the CDR3 is TGTGCCAGCATGGGAGGGCCCTCAAGGAATGAAAAACTGTTTTTT. It codes for CASMGGPSRNEKLFF.

V usage is TRBV11-1 and J usage is TRBJ2-7; 8 nucleotides line up with TRBD2. CDR3 length: 15 amino acids. Losses at the gene ends were 4 bases for V and 2 bases for J; bases not matched to a gene: 7. Germline CDR1 reads SGHAT; CDR2 reads FQDESV (reference sequence). The chain's CDR3 is CASSSGGSIAYEQYF. The CDR3 nucleotides read TGTGCCAGCAGCTCGGGGGGGTCTATCGCCTACGAGCAGTACTTC.

This sequence joins TRBV4-1 and TRBJ2-7; D tentatively fits TRBD1 or TRBD2 (5 bases each). This CDR3 is built from 15 residues. Between the trimmed V and J ends, which lost 2 bases and 3 bases, there was a span of 14 bases. Germline CDR1 is MGHRA and CDR2 is YSYEKL. The CDR3 DNA is TGCGCCAGCAGCCAACCTTCGGGACGGAACTACGAGCAGTACTTC. Amino acid sequence: CASSQPSGRNYEQYF.

For this clone: Within the sample, other DNA sequences also encode this same CDR3. The chain has TRBV4-3 and TRBJ2-7; no reliable D call. Trimming removed 0 bases at V and 1 base at J, with 7 bases between. Germline V gene data show CDR1 as LGHNA and CDR2 as YSLEER. The CDR3 is made up of 14 amino acids. The CDR3 DNA reads as TGCGCCAGCAGCCAAGAGCCAGGATCCTACGAGCAGTACTTC. It yields the protein CASSQEPGSYEQYF.

Worth noting for this clone: It may be a read error: a sequence one base away is much more abundant. This chain connects TRBV6-6 to TRBJ1-1; D unresolved. Trimming pared 6 bases from V and 0 bases from J, leaving 8 bases between. The CDR3 has 13 residues. Germline loops: CDR1 MNHNY, CDR2 SVGAGI (reference sequence). The DNA for the CDR3 is TGTGCCAGCAGCCCAAGGATGAACACTGAAGCTTTCTTT. The encoded protein is CASSPRMNTEAFF.

About this clone itself: One end of the junction fails to match germline, which may point to a read error. The rearrangement joins TRBV7-7 to TRBJ2-3; D is possibly TRBD2 (6 bases). This CDR3 contains 15 residues. Germline-derived CDR1 and CDR2 are SSHAT and FNYEAQ (reference sequence). CDR3 coding DNA: TGTGCTAGCAGCTTAGACGGGGGAAGCACAGATACGCAGTATTTT. It specifies CASSLDGGSTDTQYF.

The V call is TRBV7-2, the J call TRBJ2-7; D is possibly TRBD2 (6 bases). In germline, CDR1 is SGHTA, CDR2 FQGNSA. CDR3 length equals 13 residues. V lost 5 bases, J lost 7 bases, and 15 bases lay in between. The CDR3 loop reads CASSPEGSGEQYF. Written as DNA, the CDR3 is TGTGCCAGCAGCCCGGAGGGGTCCGGGGAGCAGTACTTC.

The rearrangement uses TRBV5-4 and TRBJ2-7, with 8 positions matching TRBD2. The CDR3 sequence is 15 residues long. The trim removed 2 bases at V and 4 bases at J, leaving 8 bases unmatched. CDR1 and CDR2 (germline): SGHNT, YYREEE (reference sequence). As DNA, the CDR3 is TGTGCCAGCAGCTTTCAGCGGGAGTCCGTATACGAGCAGTACTTC. Protein: CASSFQRESVYEQYF.

This rearrangement joins TRBV10-3 to TRBJ1-1, with 9 bases aligning to TRBD1. CDR3 length equals 16 residues. Per germline, CDR1 ENHRY and CDR2 SYGVKD. J lost 0 bases, V lost 3 bases, and 5 bases had no gene match. The DNA for the CDR3 is TGTGCCATCAGTGACTCGGGGACAGGGTTGAACACTGAAGCTTTCTTT. Translated, it gives CAISDSGTGLNTEAFF.

The chain joins TRBV29-1 to TRBJ2-5, with 11 positions matching TRBD2. Germline V gene data show CDR1 as SQVTM and CDR2 as ANQGSEA. The trim removed 7 bases at V and 2 bases at J, leaving 6 bases unmatched. The CDR3 has 14 residues. The CDR3 DNA reads as TGCAGCGCCGAGCGACTAGCGGGACAAGAGACCCAGTACTTC. Translation gives CSAERLAGQETQYF.

J is TRBJ1-4 and V is TRBV6-1; TRBD1 is a possible D gene (6 bases). Deletions cut 7 bases from V and 4 bases from J, with 10 bases between. Germline V CDR1 and CDR2: MNHNS, SASEGT. This CDR3 has 13 residues. The CDR3: CASKDSFNEKLFF. Written as DNA, the CDR3 is TGTGCCAGCAAGGACAGTTTTAATGAAAAACTGTTTTTT.

This rearrangement joins TRBV19 to TRBJ2-3, with D perhaps TRBD2 (6 bases). There are 17 residues in the CDR3. Germline V CDR1 and CDR2: LNHDA, SQIVND (reference sequence). The ends were cut back, 5 bases at V and 2 bases at J, with 20 bases in the middle. This CDR3 is CASSLRGAGRDTDTQYF. The CDR3 DNA follows: TGTGCCAGTAGTTTGCGGGGCGCGGGTCGAGACACAGATACGCAGTATTTT.